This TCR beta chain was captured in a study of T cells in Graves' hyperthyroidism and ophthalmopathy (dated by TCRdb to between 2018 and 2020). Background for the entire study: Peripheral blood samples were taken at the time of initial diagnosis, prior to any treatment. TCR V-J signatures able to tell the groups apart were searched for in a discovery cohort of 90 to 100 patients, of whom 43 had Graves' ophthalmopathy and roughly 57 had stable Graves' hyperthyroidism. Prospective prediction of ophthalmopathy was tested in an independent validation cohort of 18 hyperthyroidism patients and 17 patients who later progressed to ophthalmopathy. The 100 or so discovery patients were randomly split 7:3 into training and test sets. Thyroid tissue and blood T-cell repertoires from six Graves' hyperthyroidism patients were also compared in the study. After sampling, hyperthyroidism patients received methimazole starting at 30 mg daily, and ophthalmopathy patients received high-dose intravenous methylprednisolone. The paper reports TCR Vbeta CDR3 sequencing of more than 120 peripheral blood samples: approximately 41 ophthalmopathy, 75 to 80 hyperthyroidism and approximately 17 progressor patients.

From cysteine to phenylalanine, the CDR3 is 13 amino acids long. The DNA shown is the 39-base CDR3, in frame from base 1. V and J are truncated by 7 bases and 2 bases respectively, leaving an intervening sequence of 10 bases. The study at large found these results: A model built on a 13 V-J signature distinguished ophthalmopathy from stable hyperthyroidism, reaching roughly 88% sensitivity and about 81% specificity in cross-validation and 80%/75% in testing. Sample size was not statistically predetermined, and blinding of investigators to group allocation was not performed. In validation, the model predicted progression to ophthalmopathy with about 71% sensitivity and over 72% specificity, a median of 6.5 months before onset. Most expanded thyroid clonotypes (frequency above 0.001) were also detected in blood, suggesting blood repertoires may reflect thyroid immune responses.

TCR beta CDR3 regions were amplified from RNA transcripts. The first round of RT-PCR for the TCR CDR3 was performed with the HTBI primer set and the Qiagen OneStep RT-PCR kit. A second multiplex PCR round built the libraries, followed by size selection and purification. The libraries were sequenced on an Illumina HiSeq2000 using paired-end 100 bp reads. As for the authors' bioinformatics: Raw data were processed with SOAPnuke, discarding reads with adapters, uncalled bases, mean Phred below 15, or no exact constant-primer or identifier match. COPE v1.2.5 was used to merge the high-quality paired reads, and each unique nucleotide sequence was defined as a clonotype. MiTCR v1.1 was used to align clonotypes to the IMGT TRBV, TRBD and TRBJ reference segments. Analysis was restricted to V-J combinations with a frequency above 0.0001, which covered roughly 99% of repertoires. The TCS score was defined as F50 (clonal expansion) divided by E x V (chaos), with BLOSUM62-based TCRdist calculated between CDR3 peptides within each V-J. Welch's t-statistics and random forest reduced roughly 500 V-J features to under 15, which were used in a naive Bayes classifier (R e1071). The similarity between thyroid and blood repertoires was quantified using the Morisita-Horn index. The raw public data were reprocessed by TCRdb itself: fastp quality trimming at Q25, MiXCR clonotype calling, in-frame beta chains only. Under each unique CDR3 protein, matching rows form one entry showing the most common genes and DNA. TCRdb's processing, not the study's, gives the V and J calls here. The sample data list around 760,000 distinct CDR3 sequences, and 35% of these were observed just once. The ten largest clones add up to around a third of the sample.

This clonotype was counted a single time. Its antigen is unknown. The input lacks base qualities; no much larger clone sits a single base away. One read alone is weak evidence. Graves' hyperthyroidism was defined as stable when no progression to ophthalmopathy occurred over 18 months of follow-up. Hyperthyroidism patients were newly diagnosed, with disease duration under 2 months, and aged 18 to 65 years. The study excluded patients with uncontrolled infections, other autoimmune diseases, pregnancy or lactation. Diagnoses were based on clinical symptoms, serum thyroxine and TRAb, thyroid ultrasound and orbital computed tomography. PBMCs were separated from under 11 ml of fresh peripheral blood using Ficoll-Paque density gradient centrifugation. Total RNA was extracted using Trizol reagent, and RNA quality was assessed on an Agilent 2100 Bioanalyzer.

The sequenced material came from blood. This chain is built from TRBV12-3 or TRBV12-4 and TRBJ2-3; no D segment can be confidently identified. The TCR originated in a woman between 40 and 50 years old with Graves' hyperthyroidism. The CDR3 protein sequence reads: CASTPIPTDTQYF. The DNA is TGTGCCAGCACCCCCATCCCCACAGATACGCAGTATTTT.